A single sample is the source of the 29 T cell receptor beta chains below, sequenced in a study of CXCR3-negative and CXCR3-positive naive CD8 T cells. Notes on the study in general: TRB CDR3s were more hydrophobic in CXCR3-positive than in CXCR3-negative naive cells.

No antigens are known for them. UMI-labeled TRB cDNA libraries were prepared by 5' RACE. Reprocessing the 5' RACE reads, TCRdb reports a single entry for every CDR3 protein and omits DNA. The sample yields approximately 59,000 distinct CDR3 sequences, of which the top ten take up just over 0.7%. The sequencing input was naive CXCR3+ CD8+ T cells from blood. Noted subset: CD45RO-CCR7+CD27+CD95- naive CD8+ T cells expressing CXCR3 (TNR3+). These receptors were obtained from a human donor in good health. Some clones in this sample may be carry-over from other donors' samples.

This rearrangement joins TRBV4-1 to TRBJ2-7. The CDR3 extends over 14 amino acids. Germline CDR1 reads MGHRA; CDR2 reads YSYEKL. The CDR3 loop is CANSQGTAAYEQYF.

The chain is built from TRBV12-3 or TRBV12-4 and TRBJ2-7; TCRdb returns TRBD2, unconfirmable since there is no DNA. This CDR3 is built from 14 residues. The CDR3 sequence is CASRLRGDFYEQYF.

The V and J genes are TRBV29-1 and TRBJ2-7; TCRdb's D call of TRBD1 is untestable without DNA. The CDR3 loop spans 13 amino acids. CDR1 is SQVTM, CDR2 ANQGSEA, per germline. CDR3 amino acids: CSVTGTGAYEQYF.

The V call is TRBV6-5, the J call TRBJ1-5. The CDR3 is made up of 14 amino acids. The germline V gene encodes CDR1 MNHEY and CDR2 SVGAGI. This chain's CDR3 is CASSRGRGHQPQHF.

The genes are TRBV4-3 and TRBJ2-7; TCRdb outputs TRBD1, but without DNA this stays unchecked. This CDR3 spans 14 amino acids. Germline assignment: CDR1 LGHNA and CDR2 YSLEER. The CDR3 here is CASSQVTGPHEQYF.

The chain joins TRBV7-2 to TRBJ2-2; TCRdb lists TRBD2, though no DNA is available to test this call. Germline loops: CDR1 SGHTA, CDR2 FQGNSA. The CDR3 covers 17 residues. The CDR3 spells CASSPRTSGTITGELFF.

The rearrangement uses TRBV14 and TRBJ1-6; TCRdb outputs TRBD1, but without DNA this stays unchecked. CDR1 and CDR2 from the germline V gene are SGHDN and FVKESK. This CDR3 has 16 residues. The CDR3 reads CASSQAGAGYNSPLHF.

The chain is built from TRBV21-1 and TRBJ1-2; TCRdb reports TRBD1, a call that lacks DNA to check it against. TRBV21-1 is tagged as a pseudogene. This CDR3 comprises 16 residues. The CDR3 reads CASSNSFPGTDYGYTF.

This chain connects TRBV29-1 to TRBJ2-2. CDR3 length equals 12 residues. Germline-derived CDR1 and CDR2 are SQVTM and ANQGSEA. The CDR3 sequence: CSGGSVTGELFF.

The CDR3 reads CASSLGPGEETQYF. The rearrangement uses TRBV7-9 and TRBJ2-5; the D gene TCRdb calls, TRBD2, cannot be checked with no DNA. The CDR3 length is 14 residues. From germline, CDR1 is SEHNR and CDR2 FQNEAQ (reference sequence).

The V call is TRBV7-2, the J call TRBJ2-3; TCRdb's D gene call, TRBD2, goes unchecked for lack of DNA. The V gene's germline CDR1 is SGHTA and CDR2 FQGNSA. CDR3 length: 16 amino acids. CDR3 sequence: CASSPWTSGYTDTQYF.

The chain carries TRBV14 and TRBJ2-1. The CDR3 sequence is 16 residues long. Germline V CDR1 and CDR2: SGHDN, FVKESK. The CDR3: CASSQALLATYNEQFF.

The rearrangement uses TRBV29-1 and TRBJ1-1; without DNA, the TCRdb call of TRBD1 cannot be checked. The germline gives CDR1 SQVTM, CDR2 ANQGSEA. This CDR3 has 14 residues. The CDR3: CSVDGTSGGAEAFF.

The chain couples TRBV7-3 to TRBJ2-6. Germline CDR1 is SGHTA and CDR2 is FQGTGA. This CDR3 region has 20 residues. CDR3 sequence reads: CASSPHRTVGERAGANVLTF.

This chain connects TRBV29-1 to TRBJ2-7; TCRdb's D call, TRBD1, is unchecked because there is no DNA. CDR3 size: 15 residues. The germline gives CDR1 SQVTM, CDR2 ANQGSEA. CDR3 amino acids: CSVGWAPGQGERQYF.

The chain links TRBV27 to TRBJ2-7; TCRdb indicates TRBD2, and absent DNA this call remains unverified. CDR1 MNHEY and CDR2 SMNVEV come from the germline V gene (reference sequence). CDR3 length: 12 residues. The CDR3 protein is CASRGGSYEQYF.

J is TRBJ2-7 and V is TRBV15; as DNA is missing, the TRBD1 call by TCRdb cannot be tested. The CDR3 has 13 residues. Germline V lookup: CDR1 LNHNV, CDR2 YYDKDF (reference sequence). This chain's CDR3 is CATSPDRIYEQYF.

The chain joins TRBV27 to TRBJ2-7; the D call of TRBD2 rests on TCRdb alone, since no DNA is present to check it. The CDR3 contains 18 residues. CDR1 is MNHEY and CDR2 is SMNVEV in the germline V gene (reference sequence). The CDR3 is CASVPLAGALPSTYEQYF.

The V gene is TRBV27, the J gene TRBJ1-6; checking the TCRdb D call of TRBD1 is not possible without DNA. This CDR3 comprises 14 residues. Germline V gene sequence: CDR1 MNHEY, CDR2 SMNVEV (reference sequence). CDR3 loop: CASSTGQGNSPLHF.

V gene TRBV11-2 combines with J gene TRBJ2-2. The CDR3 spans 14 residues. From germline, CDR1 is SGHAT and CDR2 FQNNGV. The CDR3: CASSIPILAGELFF.

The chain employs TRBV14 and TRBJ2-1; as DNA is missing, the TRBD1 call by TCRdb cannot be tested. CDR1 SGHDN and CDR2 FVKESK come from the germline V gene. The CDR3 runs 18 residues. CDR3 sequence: CASSQASDGAPNWNEQFF. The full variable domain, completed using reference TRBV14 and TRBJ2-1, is EAGVTQFPSHSVIEKGQTVTLRCDPISGHDNLYWYRRVMGKEIKFLLHFVKESKQDESGMPNNRFLAERTGGTYSTLKVQPAELEDSGVYFCASSQASDGAPNWNEQFFGPGTRLTVL.

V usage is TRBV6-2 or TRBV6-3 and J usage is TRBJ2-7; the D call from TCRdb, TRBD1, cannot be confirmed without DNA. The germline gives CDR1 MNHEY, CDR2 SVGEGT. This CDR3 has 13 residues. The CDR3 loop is CASRPQDSYEQYF.

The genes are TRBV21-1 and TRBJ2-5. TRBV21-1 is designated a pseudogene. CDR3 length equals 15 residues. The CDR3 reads CALLRHLREKETQYF.

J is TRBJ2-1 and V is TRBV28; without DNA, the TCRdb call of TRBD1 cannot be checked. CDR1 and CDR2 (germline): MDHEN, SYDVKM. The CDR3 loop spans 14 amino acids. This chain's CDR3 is CAATWGSSYNEQFF.

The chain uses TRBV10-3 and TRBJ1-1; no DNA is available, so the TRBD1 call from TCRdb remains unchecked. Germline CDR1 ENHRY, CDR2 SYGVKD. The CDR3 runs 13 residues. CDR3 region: CAIRRTGGSEAFF.

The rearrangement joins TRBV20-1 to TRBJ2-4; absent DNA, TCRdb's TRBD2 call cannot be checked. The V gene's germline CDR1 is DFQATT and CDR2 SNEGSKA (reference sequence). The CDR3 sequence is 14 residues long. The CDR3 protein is CSARDIREENIQYF.

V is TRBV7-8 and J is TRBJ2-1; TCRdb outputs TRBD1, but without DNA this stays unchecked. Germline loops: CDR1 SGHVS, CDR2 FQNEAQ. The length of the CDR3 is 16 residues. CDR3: CASSLVWGTSYNEQFF.

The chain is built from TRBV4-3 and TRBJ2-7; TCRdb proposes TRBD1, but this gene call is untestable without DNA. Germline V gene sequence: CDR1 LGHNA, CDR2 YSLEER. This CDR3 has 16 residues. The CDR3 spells CASSQDPRTGAYEQYF.

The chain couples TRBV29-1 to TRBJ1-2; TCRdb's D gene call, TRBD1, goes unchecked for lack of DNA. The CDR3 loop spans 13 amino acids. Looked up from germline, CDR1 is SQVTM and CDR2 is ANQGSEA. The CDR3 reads CSEVGGIAGGYTF.